A selection of T cell receptor beta chains follows, all from one sample in a study of human thymus T cells. Sequenced by immunoSEQ multiplex PCR; TCRdb stores in-frame clones only, minus some. The sample holds about 46,000 clones, approximately 95% seen once. The sample consisted of blood. The receptor set was obtained from a girl in the first two years of life with a congenital heart defect but otherwise immunologically healthy. Each CDR3 is given with its conserved first and last residue. The D gene is left open where the match is weak. Clone size is shown for a subset of rows, as once, few, many or a class of expanded clone.

j_call,clone_size,d_call,v_call,cdr3_length,cdr3_aa,cdr3_nt
TRBJ2-7,NA,NA,TRBV28,14,CASSSVRQGLREHF,TGTGCCAGCAGTTCCGTCCGGCAGGGCCTACGCGAGCACTTC
TRBJ2-1,NA,TRBD2,TRBV4-3,16,CASSQDYGTGGDEQFF,TGCGCCAGCAGCCAAGATTATGGAACGGGAGGCGATGAGCAGTTCTTC
TRBJ2-3,once,TRBD2,TRBV30,16,CAWRVAGVLNTDTQYF,TGTGCCTGGAGAGTAGCGGGAGTTCTCAACACAGATACGCAGTATTTT
TRBJ2-7,NA,TRBD1,TRBV29-1,12,CSVMTGSEEQYF,TGCAGCGTGATGACAGGGTCCGAGGAGCAGTACTTC
TRBJ2-1,NA,NA,TRBV15,14,CATSRAGAVGVLFF,TGTGCCACCAGCAGAGCAGGAGCGGTCGGAGTCCTGTTCTTC
TRBJ2-3,NA,TRBD2,TRBV7-8,14,CASSLQRDTDTQYF,TGTGCCAGCAGCCTCCAGCGGGACACAGATACGCAGTATTTT
TRBJ2-3,NA,NA,TRBV7-8,15,CASGNGRFSTDTQYF,TGTGCCAGCGGGAACGGGAGATTCAGCACAGATACGCAGTATTTT
TRBJ2-3,NA,TRBD2,TRBV5-6,16,CASTPGTSGGTDTQYF,TGTGCCAGCACTCCGGGGACTAGCGGGGGGACAGATACGCAGTATTTT
TRBJ2-5,NA,NA,TRBV25-1,17,CASSEVRGGLPQETQYF,TGTGCCAGCAGTGAAGTAAGGGGGGGCCTGCCTCAAGAGACCCAGTACTTC
TRBJ2-5,NA,NA,TRBV20-1,11,CSAVKKETQYF,TGCAGTGCGGTAAAGAAAGAGACCCAGTACTTC
TRBJ2-7,once,NA,TRBV5-1,14,CASSPPDRTYEQYF,TGCGCCAGCAGCCCCCCCGACAGAACCTACGAGCAGTACTTC
TRBJ2-1,NA,NA,TRBV14,14,CASSQDIRGHEQFF,TGTGCCAGCAGCCAAGATATTCGGGGGCATGAGCAGTTCTTC
TRBJ2-7,NA,NA,TRBV21-1,15,CASSKAGQAAYEQYF,TGTGCCAGCAGCAAAGCGGGACAGGCCGCCTACGAGCAGTACTTC
TRBJ2-5,NA,NA,TRBV6-6,11,CASRQGTAQYF,TGTGCCAGCAGACAGGGAACGGCCCAGTACTTC
TRBJ2-7,NA,NA,TRBV19,15,CASSMLQTGSYEQYF,TGTGCCAGTAGTATGCTCCAGACCGGTTCCTACGAGCAGTACTTC
TRBJ1-3,once,NA,TRBV19,13,CASSMDRGNTIYF,TGTGCCAGTAGTATGGATCGGGGAAACACCATATATTTT
TRBJ2-1,once,NA,TRBV7-9,13,CASKGARWNEQFF,TGTGCCAGCAAAGGGGCTAGATGGAATGAGCAGTTCTTC
TRBJ2-5,NA,TRBD2,TRBV9,17,CASSVGLAGGWEETQYF,TGTGCCAGCAGCGTAGGGCTAGCGGGAGGTTGGGAAGAGACCCAGTACTTC
TRBJ2-3,NA,TRBD2,TRBV18,16,CASSPPAGGHGTTQYF,TGTGCCAGCTCACCACCGGCGGGAGGGCACGGGACTACGCAGTATTTT
TRBJ2-5,once,TRBD2,TRBV5-1,17,CASSMGLRAGGQETQYF,TGCGCCAGCAGCATGGGACTGAGAGCGGGAGGGCAAGAGACCCAGTACTTC
TRBJ1-2,NA,TRBD1,TRBV29-1,13,CSALTGGVYGYTF,TGCAGCGCTTTGACAGGGGGCGTCTATGGCTACACCTTC
TRBJ1-5,NA,TRBD1,TRBV18,16,CASSPTSGGSNQPQHF,TGTGCCAGCTCACCAACTTCAGGGGGAAGCAATCAGCCCCAGCATTTT
TRBJ2-5,NA,NA,TRBV12-1,15,CASSSSGRSGETQYF,TGTGCCAGCAGCTCTAGCGGGAGGAGTGGGGAGACCCAGTACTTC
TRBJ2-7,NA,NA,TRBV5-6,15,CASIPDPGHHYEQYF,TGTGCCAGCATACCAGACCCGGGACACCACTACGAGCAGTACTTC
TRBJ2-5,NA,TRBD2,TRBV5-1,16,CASSLEPATSGETQYF,TGCGCCAGCAGCTTGGAGCCGGCGACTAGCGGAGAGACCCAGTACTTC
TRBJ1-1,NA,TRBD1,TRBV9,15,CASSGGTGGDTEAFF,TGTGCCAGCAGCGGCGGCACAGGGGGCGATACTGAAGCTTTCTTT
TRBJ2-3,NA,TRBD1,TRBV6-1,15,CASKPRDRGTDTQYF,TGTGCCAGCAAACCCCGGGACAGGGGTACGGATACGCAGTATTTT
TRBJ1-2,NA,NA,TRBV30,13,CACQESRIDGYTF,TGTGCCTGTCAGGAGAGTCGTATTGATGGCTACACCTTC